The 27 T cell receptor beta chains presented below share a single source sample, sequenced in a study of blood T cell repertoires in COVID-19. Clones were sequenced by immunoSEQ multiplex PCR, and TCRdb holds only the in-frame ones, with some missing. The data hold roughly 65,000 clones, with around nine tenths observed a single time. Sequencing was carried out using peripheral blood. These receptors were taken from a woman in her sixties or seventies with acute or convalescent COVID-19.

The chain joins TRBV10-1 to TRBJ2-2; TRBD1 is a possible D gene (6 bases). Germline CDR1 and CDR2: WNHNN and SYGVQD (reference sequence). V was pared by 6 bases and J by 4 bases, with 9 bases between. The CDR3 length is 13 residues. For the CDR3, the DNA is TGCGCCAGCAGGGACAGTGCCACCGGGGAGCTGTTTTTT. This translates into CASRDSATGELFF.

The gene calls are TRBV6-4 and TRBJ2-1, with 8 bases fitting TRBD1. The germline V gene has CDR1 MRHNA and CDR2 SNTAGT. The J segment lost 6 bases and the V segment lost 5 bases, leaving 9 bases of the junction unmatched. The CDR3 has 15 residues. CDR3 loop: CASSLLWTGFNEQFF. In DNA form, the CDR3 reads TGTGCCAGCAGTCTCCTCTGGACAGGGTTCAATGAGCAGTTCTTC.

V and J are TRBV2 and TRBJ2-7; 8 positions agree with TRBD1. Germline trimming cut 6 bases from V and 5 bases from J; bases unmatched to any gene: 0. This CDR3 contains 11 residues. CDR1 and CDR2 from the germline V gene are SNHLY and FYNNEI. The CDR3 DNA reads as TGTGCCAGCAGGGACAGGGACGAGCAGTACTTC. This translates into CASRDRDEQYF.

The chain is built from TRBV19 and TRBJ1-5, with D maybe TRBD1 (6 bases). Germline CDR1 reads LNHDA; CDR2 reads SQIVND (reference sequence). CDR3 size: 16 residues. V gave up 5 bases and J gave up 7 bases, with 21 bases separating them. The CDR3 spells CASSLGATGREQPQHF. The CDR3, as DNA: TGTGCCAGTAGTCTTGGGGCTACAGGGAGAGAACAGCCCCAGCATTTT.

The CDR3 region is CASSILTGQAGELFF. The CDR3 coding sequence is TGTGCCAGTAGTATTCTGACAGGTCAGGCCGGGGAGCTGTTTTTT. V and J are TRBV19 and TRBJ2-2, with TRBD1 as a possible D gene (6 bases). The CDR3 runs to 15 residues. V dropped 3 bases and J dropped 6 bases, with 14 bases sitting between them. The V gene's germline CDR1 is LNHDA and CDR2 SQIVND (reference sequence).

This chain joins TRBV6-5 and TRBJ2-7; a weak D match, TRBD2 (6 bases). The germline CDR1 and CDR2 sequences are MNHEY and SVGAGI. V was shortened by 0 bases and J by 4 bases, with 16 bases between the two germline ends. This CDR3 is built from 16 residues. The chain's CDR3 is CASSYSRAGSWYEQYF. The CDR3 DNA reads TGTGCCAGCAGTTACTCGAGAGCGGGTAGTTGGTACGAGCAGTACTTC.

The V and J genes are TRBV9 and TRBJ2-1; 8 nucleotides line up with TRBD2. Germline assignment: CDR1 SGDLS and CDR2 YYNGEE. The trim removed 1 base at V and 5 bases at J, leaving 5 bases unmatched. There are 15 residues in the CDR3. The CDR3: CASSVTAGADNEQFF. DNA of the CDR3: TGTGCCAGCAGCGTAACAGCGGGGGCGGACAATGAGCAGTTCTTC.

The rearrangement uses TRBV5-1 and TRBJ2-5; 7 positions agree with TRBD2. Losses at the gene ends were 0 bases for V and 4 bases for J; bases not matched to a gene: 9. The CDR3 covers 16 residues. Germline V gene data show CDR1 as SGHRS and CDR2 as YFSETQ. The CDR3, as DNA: TGCGCCAGCAGCTTGGTAACGAGCGGGGCGGGAGAGACCCAGTACTTC. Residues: CASSLVTSGAGETQYF.

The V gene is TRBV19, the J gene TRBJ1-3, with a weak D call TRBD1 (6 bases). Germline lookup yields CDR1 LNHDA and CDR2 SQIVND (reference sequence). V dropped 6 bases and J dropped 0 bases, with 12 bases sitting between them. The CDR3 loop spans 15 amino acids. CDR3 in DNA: TGTGCCAGTAGCCTGGACAGCGTCTCTGGAAACACCATATATTTT. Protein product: CASSLDSVSGNTIYF. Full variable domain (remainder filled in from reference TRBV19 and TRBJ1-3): DGGITQSPKYLFRKEGQNVTLSCEQNLNHDAMYWYRQDPGQGLRLIYYSQIVNDFQKGDIAEGYSVSREKKESFPLTVTSAQKNPTAFYLCASSLDSVSGNTIYFGEGSWLTVV.

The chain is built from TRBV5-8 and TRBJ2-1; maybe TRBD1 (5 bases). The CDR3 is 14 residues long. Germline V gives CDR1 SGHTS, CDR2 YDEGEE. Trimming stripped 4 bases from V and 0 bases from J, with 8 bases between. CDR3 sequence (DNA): TGTGCCAGCAGCAGGGGCAGCTCCTACAATGAGCAGTTCTTC. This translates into CASSRGSSYNEQFF.

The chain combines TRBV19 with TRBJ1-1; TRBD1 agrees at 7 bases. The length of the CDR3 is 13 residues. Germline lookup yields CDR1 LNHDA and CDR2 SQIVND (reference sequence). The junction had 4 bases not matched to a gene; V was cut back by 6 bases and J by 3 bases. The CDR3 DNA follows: TGTGCCAGTAGCTCAGGGGGGTACACTGAAGCTTTCTTT. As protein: CASSSGGYTEAFF.

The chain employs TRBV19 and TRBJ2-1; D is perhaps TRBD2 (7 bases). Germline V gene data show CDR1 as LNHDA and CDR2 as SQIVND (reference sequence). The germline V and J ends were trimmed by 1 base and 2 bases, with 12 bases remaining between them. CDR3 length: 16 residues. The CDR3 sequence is CASSIAGGLTYNEQFF. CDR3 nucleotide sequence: TGTGCCAGTAGTATAGCGGGGGGCCTCACCTACAATGAGCAGTTCTTC.

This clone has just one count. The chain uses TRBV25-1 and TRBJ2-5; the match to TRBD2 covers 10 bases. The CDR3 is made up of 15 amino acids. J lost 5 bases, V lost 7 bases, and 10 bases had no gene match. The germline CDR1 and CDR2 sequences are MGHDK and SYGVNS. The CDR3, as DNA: TGTGCCAGCACCCAAGCGGGGGGGGGTTATGAGACCCAGTACTTC. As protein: CASTQAGGGYETQYF.

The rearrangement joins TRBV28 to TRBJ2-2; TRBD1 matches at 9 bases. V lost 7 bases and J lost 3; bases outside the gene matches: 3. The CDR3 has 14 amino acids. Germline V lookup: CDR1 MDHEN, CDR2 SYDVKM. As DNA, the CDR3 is TGTGCCAGCAAGAACAGGGGGCACACCGGGGAGCTGTTTTTT. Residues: CASKNRGHTGELFF.

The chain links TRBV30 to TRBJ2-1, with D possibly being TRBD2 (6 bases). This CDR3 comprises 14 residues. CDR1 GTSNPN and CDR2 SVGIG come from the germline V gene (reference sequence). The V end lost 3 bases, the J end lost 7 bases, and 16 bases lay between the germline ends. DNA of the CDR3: TGTGCCTGGAGGGGGGACTTGGCGGGGAATGAGCAGTTCTTC. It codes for CAWRGDLAGNEQFF.

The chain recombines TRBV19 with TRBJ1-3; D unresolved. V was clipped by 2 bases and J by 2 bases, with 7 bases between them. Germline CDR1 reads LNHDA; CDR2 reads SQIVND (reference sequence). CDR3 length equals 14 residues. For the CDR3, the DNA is TGTGCCAGTAGTATATTGGGAGCTGGAAACACCATATATTTT. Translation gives CASSILGAGNTIYF.

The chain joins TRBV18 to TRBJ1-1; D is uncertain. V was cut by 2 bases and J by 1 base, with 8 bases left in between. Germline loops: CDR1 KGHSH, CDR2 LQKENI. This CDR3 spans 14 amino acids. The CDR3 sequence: CASSPTLGNTEAFF. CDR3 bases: TGTGCCAGCTCACCAACCCTAGGGAACACTGAAGCTTTCTTT.

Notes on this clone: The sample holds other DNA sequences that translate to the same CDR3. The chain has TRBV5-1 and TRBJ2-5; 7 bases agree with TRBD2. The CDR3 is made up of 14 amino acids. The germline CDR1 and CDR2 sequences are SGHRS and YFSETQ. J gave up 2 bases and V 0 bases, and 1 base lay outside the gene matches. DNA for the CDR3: TGCGCCAGCAGCTTGGCGGGGGGTCAAGAGACCCAGTACTTC. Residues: CASSLAGGQETQYF. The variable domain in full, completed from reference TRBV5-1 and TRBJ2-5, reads KAGVTQTPRYLIKTRGQQVTLSCSPISGHRSVSWYQQTPGQGLQFLFEYFSETQRNKGNFPGRFSGRQFSNSRSEMNVSTLELGDSALYLCASSLAGGQETQYFGPGTRLLVL.

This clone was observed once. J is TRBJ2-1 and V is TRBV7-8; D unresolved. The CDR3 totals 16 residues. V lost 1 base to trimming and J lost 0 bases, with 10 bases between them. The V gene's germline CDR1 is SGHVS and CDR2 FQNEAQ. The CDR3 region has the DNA TGTGCCAGCAGCTTAGGTTGGCGGAGCTCCTACAATGAGCAGTTCTTC. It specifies CASSLGWRSSYNEQFF.

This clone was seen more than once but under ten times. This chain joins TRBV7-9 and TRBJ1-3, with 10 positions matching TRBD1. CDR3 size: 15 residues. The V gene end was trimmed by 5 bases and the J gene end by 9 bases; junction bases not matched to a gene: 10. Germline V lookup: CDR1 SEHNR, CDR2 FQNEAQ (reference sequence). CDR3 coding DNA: TGTGCCAGCAGCACCGGGACAGGGGTTCGAGGCACCATATATTTT. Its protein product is CASSTGTGVRGTIYF. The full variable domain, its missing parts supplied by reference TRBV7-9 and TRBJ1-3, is DTGVSQNPRHKITKRGQNVTFRCDPISEHNRLYWYRQTLGQGPEFLTYFQNEAQLEKSRLLSDRFSAERPKGSFSTLEIQRTEQGDSAMYLCASSTGTGVRGTIYFGEGSWLTVV.

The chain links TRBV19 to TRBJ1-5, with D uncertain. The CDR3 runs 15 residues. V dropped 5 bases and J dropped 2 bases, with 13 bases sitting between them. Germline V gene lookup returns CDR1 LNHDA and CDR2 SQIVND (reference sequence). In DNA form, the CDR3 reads TGTGCCAGTAGTTCGCAGGCGATCGGCAATCAGCCCCAGCATTTT. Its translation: CASSSQAIGNQPQHF.

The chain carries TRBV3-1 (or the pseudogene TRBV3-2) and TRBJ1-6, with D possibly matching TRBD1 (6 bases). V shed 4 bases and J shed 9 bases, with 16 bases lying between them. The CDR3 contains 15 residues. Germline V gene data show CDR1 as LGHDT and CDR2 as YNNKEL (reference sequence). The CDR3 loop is CASSPSQGTGSPLHF. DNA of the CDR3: TGTGCCAGCAGCCCTTCGCAGGGGACGGGTTCACCCCTCCACTTT.

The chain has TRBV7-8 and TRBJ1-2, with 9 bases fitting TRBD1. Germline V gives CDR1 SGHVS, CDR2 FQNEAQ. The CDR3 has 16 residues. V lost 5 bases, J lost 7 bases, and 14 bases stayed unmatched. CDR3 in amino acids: CASSPSGQGRVSGYTF. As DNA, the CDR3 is TGTGCCAGCAGCCCATCGGGACAGGGAAGAGTATCTGGCTACACCTTC. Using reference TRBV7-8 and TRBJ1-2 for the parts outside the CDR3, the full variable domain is GAGVSQSPRYKVAKRGQDVALRCDPISGHVSLFWYQQALGQGPEFLTYFQNEAQLDKSGLPSDRFFAERPEGSVSTLKIQRTQQEDSAVYLCASSPSGQGRVSGYTFGSGTRLTVV.

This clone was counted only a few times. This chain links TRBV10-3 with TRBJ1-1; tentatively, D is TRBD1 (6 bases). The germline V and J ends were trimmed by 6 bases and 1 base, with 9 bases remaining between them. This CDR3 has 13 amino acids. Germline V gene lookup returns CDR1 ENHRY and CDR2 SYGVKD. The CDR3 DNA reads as TGTGCCATCAGGGCGACAGGGAACACTGAAGCTTTCTTT. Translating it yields CAIRATGNTEAFF.

This CDR3 is CASEPRTGANTGELFF. As DNA, the CDR3 is TGTGCCAGCGAACCTCGGACAGGGGCGAACACCGGGGAGCTGTTTTTT. The chain links TRBV25-1 to TRBJ2-2, with 9 bases aligning to TRBD1. Germline assignment: CDR1 MGHDK and CDR2 SYGVNS. With V trimmed by 8 bases and J by 0 bases, 7 bases remained unmatched. This CDR3 is built from 16 residues.

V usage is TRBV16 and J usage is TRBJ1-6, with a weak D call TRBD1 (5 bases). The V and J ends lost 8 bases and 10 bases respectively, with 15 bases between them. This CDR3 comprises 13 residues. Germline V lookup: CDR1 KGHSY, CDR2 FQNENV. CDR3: CASHRDLESPLHF. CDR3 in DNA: TGTGCCAGCCACCGGGACTTAGAATCACCCCTCCACTTT.

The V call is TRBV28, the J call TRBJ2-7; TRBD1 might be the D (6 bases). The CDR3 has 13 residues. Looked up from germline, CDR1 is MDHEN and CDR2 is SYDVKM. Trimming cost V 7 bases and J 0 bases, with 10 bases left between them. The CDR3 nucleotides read TGTGCCAGCAATCGACAGGTCTCCTACGAGCAGTACTTC. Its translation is CASNRQVSYEQYF.